The 18 T cell receptor beta chains presented below share a single source sample, sequenced in a study of T cell changes during pregnancy in multiple sclerosis. TCRdb keeps only in-frame clones here, not all; method: immunoSEQ multiplex PCR. The data show roughly 35,000 clones, 85% to 95% seen once. Specimen: PBMCs (not recorded whether the cells were cultured). All receptors come from a female donor with multiple sclerosis, enrolled in a pregnancy study.

The V gene is TRBV7-2, the J gene TRBJ2-1, with 12 bases matching TRBD2. The germline V gene encodes CDR1 SGHTA and CDR2 FQGNSA. The CDR3 contains 16 residues. The J segment lost 5 bases and the V segment lost 6 bases, leaving 8 bases of the junction unmatched. CDR3 DNA: TGTGCCAGCAGGACCGGACTAGCGGGACTCGACAATGAGCAGTTCTTC. This sequence encodes CASRTGLAGLDNEQFF.

This chain joins TRBV5-6 and TRBJ1-4; the match to TRBD1 covers 7 bases. Germline CDR1 is SGHDT and CDR2 is YYEEEE. The CDR3 consists of 13 residues. V gave up 4 bases and J gave up 8 bases; unmatched junction bases: 5. The DNA of the CDR3 is TGTGCCAGCAGCCTTGACAGGGACGAAAAACTGTTTTTT. Translation: CASSLDRDEKLFF.

This chain uses TRBV25-1 with TRBJ2-7; D perhaps matches TRBD1 (6 bases). The CDR3 spans 15 residues. In germline, CDR1 is MGHDK, CDR2 SYGVNS. The V end lost 1 base, the J end lost 3 bases, and 13 bases lay between the germline ends. The CDR3 region is CASSELGAGSYEQYF. The CDR3 DNA sequence: TGTGCCAGCAGTGAATTGGGGGCAGGGAGCTACGAGCAGTACTTC.

The chain employs TRBV18 and TRBJ1-2, with D tentatively TRBD1 (6 bases). Per the germline V gene, CDR1 is KGHSH and CDR2 is LQKENI. CDR3 length: 17 residues. Trimming shortened V by 3 bases and J by 2 bases, and 19 bases separated the two germline ends. The CDR3 DNA sequence: TGTGCCAGCTCACCGGCAACGGGACAAAACATAAACTATGGCTACACCTTC. This encodes CASSPATGQNINYGYTF.

The chain carries TRBV6-6 and TRBJ2-1; possible D gene TRBD2, 6 bases. Germline V lookup: CDR1 MNHNY, CDR2 SVGAGI (reference sequence). Trimming shortened V by 6 bases and J by 4 bases, and 16 bases separated the two germline ends. This CDR3 has 15 residues. The CDR3 region has the DNA TGTGCCAGCAGCCCCCGGCGGGACGCATACAATGAGCAGTTCTTC. Encoded protein: CASSPRRDAYNEQFF.

J is TRBJ1-5 and V is TRBV12-5; 7 bases fit TRBD1. The germline V gene has CDR1 LGHNT and CDR2 FRNRAP. This CDR3 contains 21 residues. V was pared by 0 bases and J by 3 bases, with 20 bases of the junction left unmatched. The CDR3 protein is CASGLVLLEGLSTGVNQPQHF. The CDR3 nucleotides read TGTGCTAGTGGTTTGGTACTCTTAGAGGGGTTATCTACAGGGGTCAATCAGCCCCAGCATTTT.

The genes are TRBV19 and TRBJ2-2; 11 positions agree with TRBD1. The CDR3 has 15 amino acids. Germline CDR1 is LNHDA and CDR2 is SQIVND (reference sequence). The ends lost 6 bases at V and 6 bases at J; junction bases unmatched: 6. CDR3 loop: CASRLGQGAAGELFF. The CDR3 DNA follows: TGTGCCAGTAGACTCGGACAGGGGGCCGCCGGGGAGCTGTTTTTT.

Here the CDR3 reads CASSPFSGNPGEQFF. CDR3 nucleotides: TGTGCCAGCAGCCCATTTAGCGGGAATCCTGGGGAGCAGTTCTTC. The J gene is TRBJ2-1, the V gene TRBV11-3; 8 bases are shared with TRBD2. Germline V CDR1 and CDR2: SGHNT, YENEEA. The CDR3 runs 15 residues. V shed 5 bases, J shed 10 bases, and the junction held 13 bases outside the gene matches.

This chain uses TRBV5-1 with TRBJ2-7; D unclear. V lost 2 bases, J lost 2 bases, and 8 bases lay in between. In germline, CDR1 is SGHRS, CDR2 YFSETQ. The CDR3 has 13 residues. CDR3 sequence (DNA): TGCGCCAGCAGCTTCGGCAGTCCCTACGAGCAGTACTTC. It is translated as CASSFGSPYEQYF.

The chain is built from TRBV6-1 and TRBJ1-4; TRBD1 might be the D (5 bases). The CDR3 sequence is 14 residues long. Trimming took off 2 bases at V and 4 bases at J, with 8 bases between the two ends. Germline values: CDR1 MNHNS, CDR2 SASEGT. The CDR3 is CASSEWGGNEKLFF. CDR3 nucleotides: TGTGCCAGCAGTGAATGGGGCGGTAATGAAAAACTGTTTTTT.

This chain links TRBV2 with TRBJ1-2; D not certain. The germline CDR1 and CDR2 sequences are SNHLY and FYNNEI. Trimming took off 3 bases at V and 5 bases at J, with 10 bases between the two ends. The CDR3 runs 13 residues. The CDR3 region has the DNA TGTGCCAGCAGTGAGAACAGTCCATATGGCTACACCTTC. Protein: CASSENSPYGYTF.

The V gene is TRBV4-3, the J gene TRBJ2-2; 10 nucleotides agree with TRBD2. CDR1 and CDR2 (germline): LGHNA, YSLEER. The CDR3 is made up of 16 amino acids. After removal of 2 bases from V and 5 bases from J, the junction contained 5 bases not matched to a gene. CDR3 region: CASSQLAGVETGELFF. DNA of the CDR3: TGCGCCAGCAGCCAACTAGCGGGAGTGGAGACCGGGGAGCTGTTTTTT.

This rearrangement joins TRBV19 to TRBJ2-2; D may be TRBD2 (7 bases). The ends were cut back, 6 bases at V and 6 bases at J, with 17 bases in the middle. CDR1 is LNHDA and CDR2 is SQIVND in the germline V gene (reference sequence). This CDR3 comprises 15 residues. The DNA of the CDR3 is TGTGCCAGTAGATTACAGGGAGGGTACGCCGGGGAGCTGTTTTTT. This gives the protein CASRLQGGYAGELFF.

In nucleotides, the CDR3 is TGTGCCAGCAGTTACTCTTTCAGTCGACCAGGCAATGAGCAGTTCTTC. Translated, it gives CASSYSFSRPGNEQFF. The chain uses TRBV6-5 and TRBJ2-1; unclear D gene. Germline CDR1 reads MNHEY; CDR2 reads SVGAGI. The CDR3 has 16 residues. V lost 0 bases, J lost 6 bases, and 15 bases lay in between.

The J gene is TRBJ1-1, the V gene TRBV5-6; TRBD1 aligns across 7 bases. The CDR3 consists of 16 residues. V was pared by 0 bases and J by 13 bases, with 18 bases of the junction left unmatched. Germline CDR1 and CDR2: SGHDT and YYEEEE. The CDR3 nucleotides read TGTGCCAGCAGCTTGGGGAGACAGGGTATGACCTCGGATGGTTTCTTT. It specifies CASSLGRQGMTSDGFF.

V is TRBV28 and J is TRBJ2-7; D tentatively reads TRBD1 or TRBD2 (5 bases each). Germline V gives CDR1 MDHEN, CDR2 SYDVKM. Trimming pared 8 bases from V and 1 base from J, leaving 15 bases between. This CDR3 contains 14 residues. The CDR3 reads CASGDEDPSYEQYF. In DNA, the CDR3 is TGTGCCAGCGGGGACGAGGATCCTTCCTACGAGCAGTACTTC.

The chain joins TRBV19 to TRBJ2-1, with D uncertain. The germline gives CDR1 LNHDA, CDR2 SQIVND (reference sequence). Trimming cost V 7 bases and J 3 bases, with 10 bases left between them. The CDR3 loop spans 13 amino acids. The CDR3 DNA reads TGTGCCAGTACGCTGGGAAACTACAATGAGCAGTTCTTC. Its translation: CASTLGNYNEQFF.

The chain links TRBV5-4 to TRBJ2-6; TRBD1 aligns across 9 bases. CDR1 SGHNT and CDR2 YYREEE come from the germline V gene (reference sequence). The CDR3 loop spans 16 amino acids. J gave up 3 bases and V 2 bases, and 3 bases lay outside the gene matches. In nucleotides, the CDR3 is TGTGCCAGCAGCTTTCCGGGACAGGGTGGGGCCAACGTCCTGACTTTC. Translation: CASSFPGQGGANVLTF.